Each of the 9 T cell receptor beta chains below was sequenced from the same sample in a study of breast tumors, draining lymph nodes, adjacent tissues. TCRdb processed the multiplex PCR reads anew with MiXCR; each CDR3 protein has one entry. The profile shows some 230,000 distinct CDR3 sequences, 30% to 35% of them singletons. Samples came from axillary lymph nodes draining the breast cancer. Source material: axillary lymph node tissue. The receptors were sampled from a female donor with breast cancer. Some clones in this sample may be carry-over from other donors' samples.

The gene calls are TRBV24-1 and TRBJ1-2, with TRBD1 identical over 11 bases. This CDR3 has 17 residues. The V gene end was trimmed by 3 bases and the J gene end by 6 bases; junction bases not matched to a gene: 11. Looked up from germline, CDR1 is KGHDR and CDR2 is SFDVKD. CDR3 sequence reads: CATSDPRTGGRMNGYTF. CDR3 sequence (DNA): TGTGCCACCAGTGATCCCCGGACAGGGGGCCGGATGAATGGCTACACCTTC.

This clonotype has a count of ten or more. The rearrangement links TRBV12-3 or TRBV12-4 to TRBJ1-3; the D is unclear. Trimming took 3 bases from V and 5 from J, leaving 11 bases between them. This CDR3 is 14 amino acids long. The CDR3 loop is CASSLGADRNTIYF. The CDR3 DNA sequence: TGTGCCAGCAGTTTGGGAGCAGATCGAAACACCATATATTTT.

The chain links TRBV6-6 to TRBJ2-7, with D perhaps given as TRBD1 or TRBD2 (5 bases each). The V gene's germline CDR1 is MNHNY and CDR2 SVGAGI (reference sequence). V lost 4 bases and J lost 0, with 13 bases in between. This CDR3 region has 15 residues. The CDR3 region is CASSWDVRSSYEQYF. The CDR3 DNA reads as TGTGCCAGCAGTTGGGACGTCAGGAGCTCCTACGAGCAGTACTTC.

This clonotype showed up many times. The chain couples TRBV5-1 to TRBJ2-5, with a possible D match to TRBD2 (6 bases). The germline gives CDR1 SGHRS, CDR2 YFSETQ. Trimming took off 5 bases at V and 2 bases at J, with 16 bases between the two ends. The CDR3 runs to 15 residues. CDR3 coding DNA: TGCGCCAGCAGTGCGGTGTTTAGCGGACAAGAGACCCAGTACTTC. Its protein product is CASSAVFSGQETQYF.

The chain has TRBV2 and TRBJ2-3; no firm D call. Germline CDR1 SNHLY, CDR2 FYNNEI. The CDR3 runs 14 residues. Trimming shortened V by 4 bases and J by 8 bases, and 16 bases separated the two germline ends. CDR3 loop: CASSGVSGWGTQYF. The CDR3 region has the DNA TGTGCCAGCAGTGGGGTAAGTGGGTGGGGTACGCAGTATTTT.

The count of this clonotype is one. This sequence may be a read error, since a much larger clone differs from it by one base. This sequence joins TRBV6-5 and TRBJ2-7; D gene unclear. V dropped 5 bases and J dropped 6 bases, with 14 bases sitting between them. The CDR3 runs to 13 residues. The V gene's germline CDR1 is MNHEY and CDR2 SVGAGI. CDR3 bases: TGTGCCAGCAGTCTCGCGACTCTAAGCGAGCAGTACTTC. Protein sequence: CASSLATLSEQYF.

This clonotype has at least ten counts. The chain couples TRBV2 to TRBJ2-7, with 11 bases that match TRBD1. V lost 6 bases, J lost 5 bases, and 9 bases stayed unmatched. The CDR3 totals 15 residues. The germline CDR1 and CDR2 sequences are SNHLY and FYNNEI. This CDR3 reads CASRPIWTGGDEQYF. CDR3 in DNA: TGTGCCAGCAGGCCTATTTGGACAGGGGGCGACGAGCAGTACTTC.

J is TRBJ2-7 and V is TRBV18; D unclear. Germline assignment: CDR1 KGHSH and CDR2 LQKENI. Trimming pared 8 bases from V and 6 bases from J, leaving 14 bases between. This CDR3 contains 12 residues. CDR3 DNA sequence: TGTGCCAGCCCACAACGTTTTAGCGAGCAGTACTTC. Translating it yields CASPQRFSEQYF.

The chain joins TRBV13 to TRBJ2-1, with 7 bases matching TRBD2. Germline-derived CDR1 and CDR2 are PRHDT and FYEKMQ (reference sequence). The CDR3 totals 14 residues. V dropped 5 bases and J dropped 4; count of bases not matched to a gene: 5. As DNA, the CDR3 is TGTGCCAGCAGCCACGAGGGAGGGTACAATGAGCAGTTCTTC. This sequence encodes CASSHEGGYNEQFF.